The TCR beta chain described here comes from a study of T cell responses to AZD1222 COVID-19 vaccine. The overall study: Combined were second doses at about 4 or about 12 weeks. Regarding the study as a whole: Increases in Spike-specific TCR breadth and depth were seen after two AZD1222 doses. Mostly white British, mostly female donors; authors suggested clonal diversity may be underestimated. Recipients of AZD1222 seropositive at baseline numbered only 5 or 6.

Of note for this clone: Antigen specificity is unknown.

Method: immunoSEQ multiplex PCR; TCRdb's copy keeps in-frame clones and lacks some. The table lists about 160,000 clones, roughly nine tenths of them singletons. The CDR3 loop spans 16 amino acids. The V segment lost 3 bases and the J segment 2 bases; nucleotides outside the gene matches: 5. Per germline, CDR1 LGHNA and CDR2 YSLEER. The sequencing used peripheral blood, collected on day 0 of AZD1222 vaccination. The chain joins TRBV4-3 to TRBJ2-5; 11 nucleotides align to TRBD2. This TCR was sampled from an adult in good health. The CDR3 reads CASSHGSGRGQETQYF. CDR3 coding DNA: TGCGCCAGCAGCCACGGTAGCGGGAGGGGACAAGAGACCCAGTACTTC.